These 27 T cell receptor beta chains came from one sample sequenced in a study of blood T cell repertoires in COVID-19. Generated by immunoSEQ multiplex PCR, the TCRdb table keeps only in-frame clones and is missing some. The table shows fewer than 200,000 clones, with 80% to 90% occurring only once. The sample comprised peripheral blood. Receptors originate from a woman aged 80 or older with acute or convalescent COVID-19.

This clone was recorded a few times. The chain couples TRBV2 to TRBJ2-3, with 10 positions matching TRBD2. Germline V CDR1 and CDR2: SNHLY, FYNNEI. The CDR3 contains 18 residues. V lost 2 bases, J lost 4 bases, and 12 bases stayed unmatched. The CDR3 sequence: CASSEPRASGRGADTQYF. The DNA of the CDR3 is TGTGCCAGCAGTGAACCTAGGGCTAGCGGGAGAGGCGCAGATACGCAGTATTTT.

The chain combines TRBV30 with TRBJ1-2; 11 nucleotides match TRBD1. This CDR3 contains 15 residues. V shed 3 bases, J shed 4 bases, and the junction held 7 bases outside the gene matches. CDR1 and CDR2 from the germline V gene are GTSNPN and SVGIG (reference sequence). CDR3: CAWRKPGQGGYGYTF. CDR3 nucleotides: TGTGCCTGGAGGAAACCGGGACAGGGGGGCTATGGCTACACCTTC.

This sequence joins TRBV18 and TRBJ2-7; TRBD1 matches 8 bases. CDR1 and CDR2 from the germline V gene are KGHSH and LQKENI. The CDR3 spans 15 residues. With V trimmed by 0 bases and J by 4 bases, 5 bases remained unmatched. The CDR3 coding sequence is TGTGCCAGCTCACCACCGTCAGGGGGCAGGTACGAGCAGTACTTC. It encodes CASSPPSGGRYEQYF. Supplemented by reference TRBV18 and TRBJ2-7, the full variable domain reads NAGVMQNPRHLVRRRGQEARLRCSPMKGHSHVYWYRQLPEEGLKFMVYLQKENIIDESGMPKERFSAEFPKEGPSILRIQQVVRGDSAAYFCASSPPSGGRYEQYFGPGTRLTVT.

J is TRBJ1-1 and V is TRBV3-1 (or the pseudogene TRBV3-2); D gene uncertain. Germline V gene data show CDR1 as LGHDT and CDR2 as YNNKEL (reference sequence). This CDR3 has 14 amino acids. Trimming stripped 4 bases from V and 1 base from J, with 10 bases between. Here the CDR3 DNA reads TGTGCCAGCAGCCTTCTGGGGAGGAACACTGAAGCTTTCTTT. It encodes CASSLLGRNTEAFF.

The chain employs TRBV27 and TRBJ1-5, with 8 bases lining up with TRBD1. CDR3 length: 16 residues. From germline, CDR1 is MNHEY and CDR2 SMNVEV (reference sequence). V was pared by 3 bases and J by 6 bases, with 10 bases of the junction left unmatched. CDR3 nucleotide sequence: TGTGCCAGCAGTTTGGTAACAGGGGGTGGGGTTCAGCCCCAGCATTTT. It is translated as CASSLVTGGGVQPQHF.

This sequence joins TRBV4-2 and TRBJ2-2, with 7 bases lining up with TRBD1. The junction had 6 bases not matched to a gene; V was cut back by 2 bases and J by 3 bases. Germline loops: CDR1 LGHNA, CDR2 YNFKEQ. This CDR3 is built from 16 residues. CDR3 coding DNA: TGTGCCAGCAGCCAATTTAGGGGGCAGGACACCGGGGAGCTGTTTTTT. Protein sequence: CASSQFRGQDTGELFF.

The table lists this clone with a few counts. The rearrangement uses TRBV19 and TRBJ1-6, with D possibly TRBD1 on 6 matching bases. Trimming cost V 6 bases and J 7 bases, with 13 bases left between them. This CDR3 has 14 residues. Germline CDR1 is LNHDA and CDR2 is SQIVND (reference sequence). CDR3 sequence (DNA): TGTGCCAGTAGACAGACAGGAGAAAATTCACCCCTCCACTTT. Translated: CASRQTGENSPLHF.

At least ten counts were recorded for this clone. The chain couples TRBV4-1 to TRBJ2-1; possible D gene TRBD2, 6 bases. This CDR3 is built from 15 residues. CDR1 and CDR2 from the germline V gene are MGHRA and YSYEKL. V shed 1 base and J shed 8 bases, with 15 bases lying between them. The CDR3 bases are TGCGCCAGCAGCCAAGGGGGACTGGGAGGTGATGAGCAGTTCTTC. Translating it yields CASSQGGLGGDEQFF.

This sequence joins TRBV7-6 and TRBJ1-1, with 8 bases lining up with TRBD1. J lost 5 bases, V lost 5 bases, and 4 bases had no gene match. CDR3 length: 13 residues. Germline values: CDR1 SGHVS, CDR2 FNYEAQ. The CDR3 here is CASSRGQATEAFF. The CDR3 DNA reads as TGTGCCAGCAGCCGGGGACAGGCTACTGAAGCTTTCTTT.

The CDR3 region is CASSLEGAFRIKPSGNTIYF. DNA for the CDR3: TGTGCCAGCAGCTTAGAGGGGGCTTTTCGAATAAAACCGTCTGGAAACACCATATATTTT. The chain carries TRBV11-2 and TRBJ1-3, with D maybe TRBD1 (6 bases). The germline gives CDR1 SGHAT, CDR2 FQNNGV. Trimming removed 0 bases at V and 1 base at J, with 22 bases between. This CDR3 region has 20 residues.

The chain uses TRBV19 and TRBJ1-2, with 11 bases identical to TRBD1. The CDR3 has 16 residues. The V gene end was trimmed by 7 bases and the J gene end by 4 bases; junction bases not matched to a gene: 11. The V gene's germline CDR1 is LNHDA and CDR2 SQIVND (reference sequence). The CDR3 nucleotides are TGTGCCAGTACCTCCGGGACAGGGGGAGCAGGCTATGGCTACACCTTC. It yields the protein CASTSGTGGAGYGYTF.

The rearrangement joins TRBV28 to TRBJ1-1; a weak D match, TRBD1 (5 bases). Germline V lookup: CDR1 MDHEN, CDR2 SYDVKM. The CDR3 is made up of 13 amino acids. V was pared by 6 bases and J by 6 bases, with 14 bases between. The CDR3 reads CASSPPGYAEAFF. CDR3 DNA: TGTGCCAGCAGCCCTCCAGGGTACGCTGAAGCTTTCTTT.

The chain employs TRBV5-1 and TRBJ2-1, with 8 bases lining up with TRBD2. This CDR3 spans 13 amino acids. Germline-derived CDR1 and CDR2 are SGHRS and YFSETQ. With 4 bases clipped from V and 7 bases from J, the junction kept 4 bases outside the gene matches. The CDR3 region is CASSGLAKNEQFF. The CDR3 DNA sequence: TGCGCCAGCAGCGGACTAGCAAAGAATGAGCAGTTCTTC.

The CDR3 sequence: CASSPGAGYNEQFF. In DNA form, the CDR3 reads TGTGCCAGCTCACCGGGGGCAGGGTACAATGAGCAGTTCTTC. V and J are TRBV18 and TRBJ2-1, with a tentative D call TRBD1 (6 bases). V was shortened by 3 bases and J by 4 bases, with 10 bases between the two germline ends. The germline CDR1 and CDR2 sequences are KGHSH and LQKENI. CDR3 size: 14 residues. The complete variable domain, with remaining parts taken from reference TRBV18 and TRBJ2-1, reads NAGVMQNPRHLVRRRGQEARLRCSPMKGHSHVYWYRQLPEEGLKFMVYLQKENIIDESGMPKERFSAEFPKEGPSILRIQQVVRGDSAAYFCASSPGAGYNEQFFGPGTRLTVL.

In its sample, this clone was seen once. The CDR3 sequence is CASSAGTATNEKLFF. For the CDR3, the DNA is TGCGCCAGCAGCGCCGGGACAGCAACTAATGAAAAACTGTTTTTT. V and J are TRBV5-1 and TRBJ1-4, with 7 positions matching TRBD1. J gave up 0 bases and V 4 bases, and 3 bases lay outside the gene matches. Germline CDR1 is SGHRS and CDR2 is YFSETQ. The CDR3 is 15 amino acids.

J is TRBJ2-7 and V is TRBV2; 9 positions match TRBD1. The CDR3 covers 15 residues. The germline gives CDR1 SNHLY, CDR2 FYNNEI. Germline trimming cut 4 bases from V and 1 base from J; bases unmatched to any gene: 5. CDR3 amino acids: CASSAGTGHSYEQYF. The CDR3 DNA follows: TGTGCCAGCAGTGCCGGGACAGGGCATTCCTACGAGCAGTACTTC.

The chain joins TRBV5-1 to TRBJ1-3; maybe TRBD1 (5 bases). The CDR3 runs 15 residues. Trimming took off 1 base at V and 2 bases at J, with 10 bases between the two ends. Germline V CDR1 and CDR2: SGHRS, YFSETQ. The CDR3 spells CASSLSGGAGNTIYF. DNA of the CDR3: TGCGCCAGCAGCTTGAGCGGGGGGGCTGGAAACACCATATATTTT.

The chain joins TRBV30 to TRBJ1-4; 7 bases line up with TRBD1. Losses at the gene ends were 0 bases for V and 8 bases for J; bases not matched to a gene: 9. This CDR3 contains 15 residues. Germline V lookup: CDR1 GTSNPN, CDR2 SVGIG (reference sequence). The CDR3 reads CAWSVRRGPGEKLFF. DNA for the CDR3: TGTGCCTGGAGTGTAAGGAGGGGGCCCGGCGAAAAACTGTTTTTT.

J is TRBJ2-3 and V is TRBV3-1 (or the pseudogene TRBV3-2); no firm D call. The ends were cut back, 0 bases at V and 10 bases at J, with 5 bases in the middle. There are 11 residues in the CDR3. Germline V CDR1 and CDR2: LGHDT, YNNKEL (reference sequence). In DNA, the CDR3 is TGTGCCAGCAGCCAAGATACTTCGCAGTATTTT. Translating it yields CASSQDTSQYF.

This chain joins TRBV28 and TRBJ1-5, with D unresolved. Germline values: CDR1 MDHEN, CDR2 SYDVKM. The V and J ends lost 6 bases and 7 bases respectively, with 13 bases between them. CDR3 length: 13 amino acids. The CDR3 DNA follows: TGTGCCAGCAGCACGGGCCCGGGGCAGCCCCAGCATTTT. Encoded protein: CASSTGPGQPQHF.

V is TRBV6-2 or TRBV6-3 and J is TRBJ1-2, with no clear D. CDR1 and CDR2 from the germline V gene are MNHEY and SVGEGT. V lost 2 bases, J lost 4 bases, and 14 bases lay in between. The CDR3 is 15 amino acids. The CDR3 DNA sequence: TGTGCCAGCAGTTACCGGGCGGGCATGGTCTATGGCTACACCTTC. Translated: CASSYRAGMVYGYTF.

In DNA, the CDR3 is TGCGCCAGCAGCGTGACTAGCGGCTCCTACAATGAGCAGTTCTTC. This gives the protein CASSVTSGSYNEQFF. The chain is built from TRBV5-1 and TRBJ2-1; 9 bases match TRBD2. Germline assignment: CDR1 SGHRS and CDR2 YFSETQ. V was clipped by 4 bases and J by 0 bases; unmatched bases: 2. The CDR3 spans 15 residues.

This chain joins TRBV7-8 and TRBJ1-2; D is uncertain. Germline CDR1 SGHVS, CDR2 FQNEAQ. V was clipped by 2 bases and J by 1 base, with 5 bases between them. The CDR3 consists of 13 residues. CDR3 region: CASSLQDNYGYTF. The DNA of the CDR3 is TGTGCCAGCAGCTTACAGGATAACTATGGCTACACCTTC.

The J gene is TRBJ1-1, the V gene TRBV5-1, with D perhaps TRBD1 (6 bases). Deletions cut 0 bases from V and 6 bases from J, with 24 bases between. This CDR3 has 18 residues. Germline assignment: CDR1 SGHRS and CDR2 YFSETQ. CDR3 sequence reads: CASSLAPGGREVGAEAFF. The DNA of the CDR3 is TGCGCCAGCAGCTTGGCCCCCGGGGGGCGCGAAGTGGGTGCTGAAGCTTTCTTT.

The chain carries TRBV9 and TRBJ1-1; D is possibly TRBD1 (5 bases). Deletions cut 4 bases from V and 8 bases from J, with 12 bases between. Germline assignment: CDR1 SGDLS and CDR2 YYNGEE. This CDR3 is 12 amino acids long. The CDR3 nucleotides are TGTGCCAGCAGCCCCCCCGGGGGGGAAGCTTTCTTT. It is translated as CASSPPGGEAFF.

The rearrangement links TRBV6-5 to TRBJ2-3; D is uncertain. The CDR3 sequence is 15 residues long. Looked up from germline, CDR1 is MNHEY and CDR2 is SVGAGI. The V gene lost 1 base and the J gene lost 1 base, with 9 bases spanning the gap. DNA of the CDR3: TGTGCCAGCAGTTACTTCGGCCAGGGCACAGATACGCAGTATTTT. The encoded protein is CASSYFGQGTDTQYF.

The CDR3 sequence: CASSRPGDVHEQYF. Here the CDR3 DNA reads TGTGCCAGCAGCCGGCCCGGAGACGTACACGAGCAGTACTTC. V and J are TRBV11-2 and TRBJ2-7; no definite D call. This CDR3 spans 14 amino acids. The germline V and J ends were trimmed by 5 bases and 5 bases, with 16 bases remaining between them. CDR1 and CDR2 from the germline V gene are SGHAT and FQNNGV.